This T cell receptor beta chain was sequenced for a study of early T cells in non-severe SARS-CoV-2 infection. MiXCR, run by TCRdb on the 5' RACE reads, gives a single entry per CDR3 protein. The sample yields roughly 69,000 distinct CDR3 sequences, 9.5% seen once. This sequence originates from an adult who was a healthcare worker with PCR-confirmed SARS-CoV-2 infection or an uninfected control (not recorded which). Sequenced: whole blood.

The CDR3 coding sequence is TGTGCCAGCAGCCCCAGTGTCGAGAGAAACACCATATATTTT. Its protein product is CASSPSVERNTIYF. V usage is TRBV9 and J usage is TRBJ1-3; D is unclear. The V gene's germline CDR1 is SGDLS and CDR2 YYNGEE. CDR3 length: 14 amino acids. V was clipped by 4 bases and J by 5 bases, with 13 bases between them.